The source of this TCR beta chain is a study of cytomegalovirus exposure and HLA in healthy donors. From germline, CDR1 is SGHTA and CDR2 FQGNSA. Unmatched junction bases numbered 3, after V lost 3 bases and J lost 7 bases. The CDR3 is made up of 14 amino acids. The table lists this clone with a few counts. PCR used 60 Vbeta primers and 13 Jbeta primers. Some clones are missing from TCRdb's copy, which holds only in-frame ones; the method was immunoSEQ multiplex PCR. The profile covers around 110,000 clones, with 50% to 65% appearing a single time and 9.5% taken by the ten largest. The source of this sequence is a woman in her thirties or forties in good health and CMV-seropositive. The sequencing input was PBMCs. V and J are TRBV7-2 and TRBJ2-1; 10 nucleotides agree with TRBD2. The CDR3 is CASSLGLARNEQFF. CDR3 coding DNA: TGTGCCAGCAGCTTGGGACTAGCGCGGAATGAGCAGTTCTTC.